This TCR beta chain emerged from a study of shared clonotypes between healthy human individuals. Overall study results and limits: Clonotypes shared by all four sorted-subset donors had higher generation probabilities than non-shared clonotypes.

This CDR3 is 20 amino acids long. Germline CDR1 is SGDLS and CDR2 is YYNGEE. Trimming cost V 4 bases and J 0 bases; bases outside gene matches: 20. Here immunoSEQ multiplex PCR was the method, and the copy in TCRdb shows in-frame clones only, minus some. The repertoire consists of about a million clones, with approximately 70% occurring once and the leading ten covering about 1.5%. To note about this clone: The target antigen is unknown.

This clonotype originated in a man aged 18 to 30 in good health. This sequence joins TRBV9 and TRBJ2-3; 7 bases agree with TRBD2. The sample comprised memory CD4+ T cells sorted from blood. Subset denoted: CD45RA-negative fraction. The CDR3 loop is CASSLGLGDIPFPSTDTQYF. DNA for the CDR3: TGTGCCAGCAGCTTAGGACTAGGCGATATCCCTTTTCCTAGCACAGATACGCAGTATTTT.